This TCR beta chain was sequenced for a study of blood T cells in healthy people across ages. Trimming shortened V by 3 bases and J by 8 bases, and 9 bases separated the two germline ends. Germline CDR1 and CDR2: SGHRS and YFSETQ. The CDR3 is made up of 12 amino acids. Together with a sample-barcoded 5' primer, a J-beta primer mix was included in a second PCR lasting about 6 to 12 cycles. No fewer than 3 million CDR3-containing paired-end reads came from each sample. TCRdb analysed the 5' RACE reads with MiXCR anew, one entry per CDR3 protein. Of 760,000 or so distinct CDR3 sequences in the sample, roughly 25% were seen once. Isolation of PBMCs gave at least 6 million cells per sample. The data also belong to a second study, concerning T cells of mothers and their children.

The receptor was derived from a boy younger than 18 in good health. This chain connects TRBV5-1 to TRBJ2-1; D call uncertain. Sequences were obtained from blood. This CDR3 reads CASSYRKDEQFF. The CDR3 region has the DNA TGCGCCAGCAGCTATCGAAAAGATGAGCAGTTCTTC.